Following are 24 T cell receptor beta chains from one sample sequenced in a study of spatial heterogeneity in lung cancer. TCRdb reprocessed the 5' RACE reads via MiXCR and lists one record per CDR3 protein. Of around 6,000 distinct CDR3 sequences in the sample, approximately 16% are singletons; the top ten hold about 9.4%. No antigen has been assigned to these receptors. Overall study results and limits: Expanded intratumoral alpha and beta TCR counts tracked tumor mutation counts.

As for time point: sample taken at primary tumor resection. Specimen: lung tumor tissue, collected at surgery. The source is a male donor with early-stage non-small cell lung cancer.

This clonotype is medium-sized. This beta chain is an unintended read in a library built for alpha chains; its size means little. The chain carries TRBV4-3 and TRBJ2-7; D ambiguous. The germline V gene encodes CDR1 LGHNA and CDR2 YSLEER. This CDR3 has 13 residues. Trimming took off 0 bases at V and 2 bases at J, with 5 bases between the two ends. The CDR3 sequence: CASSQEEAYEQYF. CDR3 DNA: TGCGCCAGCAGCCAAGAGGAAGCCTACGAGCAGTACTTC.

In this sample, this clonotype is medium-sized. This beta chain turned up in a library designed for alpha chains; as an off-target read, its abundance says little. J is TRBJ2-1 and V is TRBV27; TRBD2 matches 7 bases. CDR1 and CDR2 (germline): MNHEY, SMNVEV (reference sequence). Trimming cost V 7 bases and J 4 bases; bases outside gene matches: 19. CDR3 length: 18 residues. The CDR3 is CASNGGGSGLRRYNEQFF. CDR3 nucleotides: TGTGCCAGCAATGGAGGCGGGAGTGGACTCAGGAGATACAATGAGCAGTTCTTC.

This clonotype was detected many times. The library was built for alpha chains, so this beta chain is an off-target read and its size means little. The gene calls are TRBV7-8 and TRBJ1-5; D unclear. The length of the CDR3 is 14 residues. V was pared by 5 bases and J by 15 bases, with 23 bases between. Germline V gene sequence: CDR1 SGHVS, CDR2 FQNEAQ. This CDR3 is CASSLERGHADVHF. CDR3 sequence (DNA): TGTGCCAGCAGCCTAGAGCGGGGTCACGCGGACGTGCATTTT.

This clonotype is labeled medium-sized (0.01 to 0.1%). A library made for alpha chains picked up this beta chain off target, so its size means little. The chain recombines TRBV29-1 with TRBJ1-2; maybe TRBD1 (5 bases). V was trimmed by 5 bases and J by 2 bases, leaving 12 bases between them. CDR1 SQVTM and CDR2 ANQGSEA come from the germline V gene. There are 13 residues in the CDR3. The CDR3 loop is CSVPLGDNYGYTF. CDR3 DNA: TGCAGCGTTCCCTTAGGGGACAACTATGGCTACACCTTC.

This clonotype was seen a handful of times. This beta chain is a stray sequence in a library constructed for alpha chains; its clone size is not meaningful. The chain employs TRBV28 and TRBJ2-7; D not resolved. Trimming removed 8 bases at V and 1 base at J, with 12 bases between. The germline gives CDR1 MDHEN, CDR2 SYDVKM. This CDR3 has 13 amino acids. The CDR3 protein is CASGTTGSYEQYF. The CDR3 DNA follows: TGTGCCAGCGGAACGACGGGTTCCTACGAGCAGTACTTC.

This clonotype appeared many times. As an off-target read in a library built for alpha chains, this beta chain has a frequency of little significance. The genes are TRBV5-4 and TRBJ1-4, with D possibly TRBD1 on 5 matching bases. CDR3 length: 13 amino acids. The germline CDR1 and CDR2 sequences are SGHNT and YYREEE (reference sequence). V shed 2 bases and J shed 8 bases, with 10 bases lying between them. CDR3 amino acids: CASSFRDREKLFF. CDR3 DNA sequence: TGTGCCAGCAGCTTTCGGGACCGGGAAAAACTGTTTTTT.

Ten or more counts support this clonotype. Because this beta chain is a stray read in a library intended to capture alpha chains, its abundance should not be given much weight. The genes are TRBV7-9 and TRBJ1-1; maybe TRBD1 (6 bases). The germline CDR1 and CDR2 sequences are SEHNR and FQNEAQ (reference sequence). CDR3 length: 15 residues. V was trimmed by 4 bases and J by 1 base, leaving 13 bases between them. The chain's CDR3 is CASSSPGGQNTEAFF. The CDR3 DNA sequence: TGTGCCAGCAGCTCCCCTGGGGGACAGAACACTGAAGCTTTCTTT.

By its share, this clonotype is medium-sized (0.01 to 0.1%). This beta chain is off target for a library built for alpha chains, so its abundance means little. V usage is TRBV11-1 and J usage is TRBJ2-5; perhaps D is TRBD1 or TRBD2 (5 bases each). CDR1 SGHAT and CDR2 FQDESV come from the germline V gene (reference sequence). This CDR3 region has 15 residues. Trimming cost V 11 bases and J 2 bases, with 21 bases left between them. As DNA, the CDR3 is TGTGCCTCCAGAGAACCGGGACGTACGCAAGAGACCCAGTACTTC. Translation gives CASREPGRTQETQYF.

To note about this clonotype: The library was built for alpha chains, so this beta chain is an off-target read and its size means little. V gene TRBV7-2 combines with J gene TRBJ2-3, with D maybe TRBD2 (6 bases). Germline V gene lookup returns CDR1 SGHTA and CDR2 FQGNSA. The germline V and J ends were trimmed by 6 bases and 1 base, with 11 bases remaining between them. This CDR3 contains 14 residues. DNA of the CDR3: TGTGCCAGCAGGTTTGGCGGGGGCACAGATACGCAGTATTTT. Amino acid sequence: CASRFGGGTDTQYF.

This clonotype was seen at least ten times. This beta chain came through as a stray read in a library set up for alpha chains, and its size says little. The genes are TRBV10-3 and TRBJ1-5; D remains unclear. The CDR3 contains 18 residues. Deletions cut 0 bases from V and 1 base from J, with 16 bases between. Germline V gives CDR1 ENHRY, CDR2 SYGVKD. The DNA of the CDR3 is TGTGCCATCAGTGAGTCGGTCCCAACTGCGGGGAGCAATCAGCCCCAGCATTTT. The encoded protein is CAISESVPTAGSNQPQHF.

This clonotype counts as medium-sized (0.01 to 0.1%). A library prepared for alpha chains yielded this beta chain as an off-target read; its size is of little meaning. The chain employs TRBV7-2 and TRBJ1-2, with TRBD1 matching 12 bases. V trimming: 3 bases; J trimming: 7 bases; junction bases outside the gene matches: 3. This CDR3 region has 14 residues. Germline CDR1 reads SGHTA; CDR2 reads FQGNSA. This CDR3 reads CASSLGDRGPGYTF. Written as DNA, the CDR3 is TGTGCCAGCAGCTTGGGGGACAGGGGGCCTGGCTACACCTTC.

This clonotype ranks as medium-sized. For a library built for alpha chains, this beta chain is a stray read; little rests on its size. This chain uses TRBV7-2 with TRBJ1-6; 9 bases line up with TRBD1. Per germline, CDR1 SGHTA and CDR2 FQGNSA. The length of the CDR3 is 13 residues. After removal of 2 bases from V and 14 bases from J, the junction contained 4 bases not matched to a gene. The DNA of the CDR3 is TGTGCCAGCAGCTTATCCGGGACAGGGTCCCTCCACTTT. This translates into CASSLSGTGSLHF.

This clonotype qualifies as medium-sized. This beta chain represents an off-target read in a library built for alpha chains; its size is of limited meaning. The chain has TRBV2 and TRBJ2-3; perhaps D is TRBD1 or TRBD2 (5 bases each). Germline assignment: CDR1 SNHLY and CDR2 FYNNEI. V was pared by 6 bases and J by 2 bases, with 9 bases between. This CDR3 is built from 13 residues. CDR3 sequence (DNA): TGTGCCAGCAGGGCAGGGACCACAGATACGCAGTATTTT. This gives the protein CASRAGTTDTQYF.

This clonotype qualifies as medium-sized. This beta chain turned up in a library designed for alpha chains; as an off-target read, its abundance says little. The chain combines TRBV5-1 with TRBJ2-3; 11 nucleotides align to TRBD1. The CDR3 loop spans 15 amino acids. V trimming: 4 bases; J trimming: 4 bases; junction bases outside the gene matches: 5. CDR1 is SGHRS, CDR2 YFSETQ, per germline. The CDR3 DNA sequence: TGCGCCAGCAGCCCGGGACAGGGGGAGGCAGATACGCAGTATTTT. This encodes CASSPGQGEADTQYF.

In regard to this clonotype: This beta chain is a stray sequence in a library constructed for alpha chains; its clone size is not meaningful. The rearrangement links TRBV7-2 to TRBJ2-4; tentatively, D is TRBD2 (5 bases). CDR1 and CDR2 (germline): SGHTA, FQGNSA. CDR3 size: 13 residues. V lost 3 bases and J 6 bases, leaving 9 bases between the germline ends. The CDR3 is CASSLLRGNIQYF. CDR3 nucleotide sequence: TGTGCCAGCAGCTTGCTACGGGGAAACATTCAGTACTTC. Variable domain in full (rest from reference TRBV7-2 and TRBJ2-4): GAGVSQSPSNKVTEKGKDVELRCDPISGHTALYWYRQSLGQGLEFLIYFQGNSAPDKSGLPSDRFSAERTGGSVSTLTIQRTQQEDSAVYLCASSLLRGNIQYFGAGTRLSVL.

In regard to this clonotype: This beta chain appears as a stray read in a library generated for alpha chains; its size is not informative. The rearrangement links TRBV15 to TRBJ1-5, with a possible D match to TRBD1 (6 bases). The germline gives CDR1 LNHNV, CDR2 YYDKDF (reference sequence). This CDR3 is built from 13 residues. V was cut by 0 bases and J by 6 bases, with 6 bases left in between. This CDR3 is CATSRDRGQPQHF. As DNA, the CDR3 is TGTGCCACCAGCAGAGACAGGGGTCAGCCCCAGCATTTT.

This clonotype is classed as medium-sized. A library made for alpha chains picked up this beta chain off target, so its size means little. V is TRBV7-9 and J is TRBJ2-3, with TRBD1 as a possible D gene (5 bases). CDR3 length: 14 residues. The ends were cut back, 0 bases at V and 1 base at J, with 5 bases in the middle. The germline gives CDR1 SEHNR, CDR2 FQNEAQ (reference sequence). CDR3 in amino acids: CASSLAGGTDTQYF. In DNA form, the CDR3 reads TGTGCCAGCAGCTTAGCAGGGGGCACAGATACGCAGTATTTT.

This clonotype is medium-sized (0.01 to 0.1%) within its sample. Being off target in a library aimed at alpha chains, this beta chain has a size of little meaning. The chain uses TRBV7-2 and TRBJ2-7; 11 nucleotides match TRBD2. With 1 base clipped from V and 5 bases from J, the junction kept 7 bases outside the gene matches. From germline, CDR1 is SGHTA and CDR2 FQGNSA. This CDR3 spans 16 amino acids. CDR3 nucleotide sequence: TGTGCCAGCAGCTTAGTTATTAGCGGGGGGGCTGACGAGCAGTACTTC. Translation: CASSLVISGGADEQYF.

By proportion, this clonotype is medium-sized (0.01 to 0.1%). Since the library was made to target alpha chains, this beta chain is a stray read and its abundance is not meaningful. This chain joins TRBV5-6 and TRBJ1-5; no definite D call. The CDR3 length is 12 residues. Per germline, CDR1 SGHDT and CDR2 YYEEEE. Trimming took 4 bases from V and 7 from J, leaving 9 bases between them. CDR3 region: CASSQYRQPQHF. The DNA of the CDR3 is TGTGCCAGCAGCCAATACCGACAGCCCCAGCATTTT.

By share, this clonotype ranks as medium-sized (0.01 to 0.1%). The junction shows a germline mismatch at one end, possibly a read error. Being off target in a library aimed at alpha chains, this beta chain has a size of little meaning. The rearrangement uses TRBV7-7 and TRBJ2-3; D may be TRBD2 (7 bases). CDR1 and CDR2 (germline): SSHAT, FNYEAQ (reference sequence). The CDR3 is made up of 15 amino acids. The CDR3 here is CASSLDGGQGDTQYF. DNA for the CDR3: TGTGCTAGCAGCTTAGACGGGGGGCAGGGAGATACGCAGTATTTT.

By proportion, this clonotype is medium-sized. The library was built for alpha chains, so this beta chain is an off-target read and its size means little. This chain uses TRBV5-4 with TRBJ2-7, with TRBD2 matching 7 bases. The CDR3 length is 14 residues. Germline V gives CDR1 SGHNT, CDR2 YYREEE (reference sequence). With 4 bases clipped from V and 6 bases from J, the junction kept 10 bases outside the gene matches. The CDR3 spells CASSRRTSQPEQYF. The DNA for the CDR3 is TGTGCCAGCAGCCGCCGGACTAGTCAGCCCGAGCAGTACTTC.

This clonotype is judged medium-sized. Little can be read into the size of this beta chain, an off-target read in a library designed for alpha chains. The chain employs TRBV3-1 and TRBJ2-2, with D perhaps matching TRBD1 (6 bases). Germline CDR1 and CDR2: LGHDT and YNNKEL (reference sequence). This CDR3 comprises 16 residues. V was pared by 4 bases and J by 0 bases, with 12 bases between. In DNA, the CDR3 is TGTGCCAGCAGCCTGCAGACAGGACCGAACACCGGGGAGCTGTTTTTT. Protein product: CASSLQTGPNTGELFF.

In its sample, this clonotype ranks as medium-sized (0.01 to 0.1%). This beta chain was picked up by a library intended for alpha chains and is off target, so its count carries little meaning. V gene TRBV5-1 combines with J gene TRBJ1-3; D perhaps matches TRBD1 (5 bases). This CDR3 region has 15 residues. Trimming took off 4 bases at V and 0 bases at J, with 11 bases between the two ends. Germline V gene data show CDR1 as SGHRS and CDR2 as YFSETQ. Here the CDR3 reads CASSRGSLSGNTIYF. The CDR3 bases are TGCGCCAGCAGCCGGGGGTCGCTCTCTGGAAACACCATATATTTT.

As concerns this clonotype: A library made for alpha chains picked up this beta chain off target, so its size means little. The J gene is TRBJ2-7, the V gene TRBV5-6; D tentatively reads TRBD1 or TRBD2 (5 bases each). Germline CDR1 reads SGHDT; CDR2 reads YYEEEE. The CDR3 spans 13 residues. The V gene lost 0 bases and the J gene lost 4 bases, with 8 bases spanning the gap. CDR3 bases: TGTGCCAGCAGCTTGGGGGGACCTTACGAGCAGTACTTC. Amino acid sequence: CASSLGGPYEQYF.